This entry lists 20 T cell receptor beta chains sequenced from one sample in a study of blood T cell repertoires in COVID-19. Only in-frame clones appear in the TCRdb table, and some are missing; sequencing was by immunoSEQ multiplex PCR. Here the sample spans about 29,000 clones, roughly 83% being singletons. The sequencing input was peripheral blood. All receptors come from a man aged 80 or over with active COVID-19.

CDR3 nucleotide sequence: TGTGCCTGGAGTAGCGGACTACCGAACACTGAAGCTTTCTTT. Translated: CAWSSGLPNTEAFF. This chain connects TRBV30 to TRBJ1-1; D remains unclear. The CDR3 sequence is 14 residues long. Germline CDR1 GTSNPN, CDR2 SVGIG (reference sequence). V lost 2 bases to trimming and J lost 1 base, with 11 bases between them.

The V gene is TRBV5-1, the J gene TRBJ2-3, with 9 bases matching TRBD2. CDR1 and CDR2 (germline): SGHRS, YFSETQ. V lost 0 bases to trimming and J lost 7 bases; unmatched junction nucleotides: 6. The CDR3 sequence is 15 residues long. CDR3 protein: CASSLVASGEYTQYF. In nucleotides, the CDR3 is TGCGCCAGCAGCTTGGTGGCTAGCGGGGAATATACGCAGTATTTT.

This rearrangement joins TRBV18 to TRBJ1-1; D not certain. The germline V and J ends were trimmed by 3 bases and 6 bases, with 11 bases remaining between them. The CDR3 has 13 residues. CDR1 KGHSH and CDR2 LQKENI come from the germline V gene. The CDR3 spells CASSPNLIAEAFF. The CDR3 region has the DNA TGTGCCAGCTCACCGAACTTGATCGCTGAAGCTTTCTTT.

The J gene is TRBJ1-4, the V gene TRBV30; 8 bases align to TRBD1. Germline trimming cut 1 base from V and 8 bases from J; bases unmatched to any gene: 9. In germline, CDR1 is GTSNPN, CDR2 SVGIG (reference sequence). The length of the CDR3 is 15 residues. The CDR3: CAWSGGTGGWEKLFF. In nucleotides, the CDR3 is TGTGCCTGGAGTGGGGGAACAGGGGGGTGGGAAAAACTGTTTTTT. The whole variable domain, remainder taken from reference TRBV30 and TRBJ1-4, is SQTIHQWPATLVQPVGSPLSLECTVEGTSNPNLYWYRQAAGRGLQLLFYSVGIGQISSEVPQNLSASRPQDRQFILSSKKLLLSDSGFYLCAWSGGTGGWEKLFFGSGTQLSVL.

V and J are TRBV9 and TRBJ2-1; the match to TRBD1 covers 9 bases. The germline gives CDR1 SGDLS, CDR2 YYNGEE. The CDR3 runs to 16 residues. V shed 3 bases and J 4 bases; nucleotides not matched to a gene: 8. The CDR3 nucleotides read TGTGCCAGCAGCGCCCACAGGGGGCCAGGGTACAATGAGCAGTTCTTC. This encodes CASSAHRGPGYNEQFF.

This clone was counted a single time. V gene TRBV10-3 combines with J gene TRBJ1-3; a possible D gene is TRBD1 (6 bases). Between the trimmed V and J ends, which lost 10 bases and 0 bases, there was a span of 22 bases. The CDR3 loop spans 17 amino acids. Germline V CDR1 and CDR2: ENHRY, SYGVKD. The CDR3 spells CATRDTSSASSGNTIYF. CDR3 nucleotide sequence: TGTGCCACCAGGGACACCTCATCTGCGAGCTCTGGAAACACCATATATTTT.

The chain combines TRBV3-1 (or the pseudogene TRBV3-2) with TRBJ2-5, with 10 bases that match TRBD2. V lost 2 bases to trimming and J lost 2 bases; unmatched junction nucleotides: 8. Germline V gene sequence: CDR1 LGHDT, CDR2 YNNKEL (reference sequence). There are 17 residues in the CDR3. The CDR3 here is CASSQWPSGGGQETQYF. The DNA of the CDR3 is TGTGCCAGCAGCCAATGGCCCAGCGGGGGGGGACAAGAGACCCAGTACTTC.

The chain recombines TRBV5-3 with TRBJ1-1; 7 bases map to TRBD1. TRBV5-3 is flagged as an ORF with uncertain function. The CDR3 loop spans 14 amino acids. V shed 3 bases and J 4 bases; nucleotides not matched to a gene: 6. The CDR3 DNA reads TGTGCCAGAAGCTACAGGGGTTTAACCACTGAAGCTTTCTTT. Its protein is CARSYRGLTTEAFF.

The chain is built from TRBV6-5 and TRBJ1-1; D remains ambiguous. Between the trimmed V and J ends, which lost 7 bases and 8 bases, there was a span of 11 bases. Germline V CDR1 and CDR2: MNHEY, SVGAGI. The CDR3 sequence is 11 residues long. CDR3 sequence: CASTSVREAFF. The CDR3 DNA is TGTGCCAGCACTTCGGTGAGGGAAGCTTTCTTT.

V gene TRBV2 combines with J gene TRBJ1-6, with 8 bases matching TRBD1. The CDR3 is 13 residues long. Germline lookup yields CDR1 SNHLY and CDR2 FYNNEI. Losses at the gene ends were 7 bases for V and 7 bases for J; bases not matched to a gene: 3. CDR3 amino acids: CASIGQGNSPLHF. The CDR3 DNA reads TGTGCCAGCATCGGACAGGGAAATTCACCCCTCCACTTT.

The genes are TRBV6-5 and TRBJ2-5, with 7 bases that match TRBD2. Germline loops: CDR1 MNHEY, CDR2 SVGAGI. This CDR3 has 14 residues. Trimming removed 2 bases from V and 5 bases from J; junction bases left unmatched: 5. CDR3 DNA sequence: TGTGCCAGCAGTTACGCGGGGAGGGTGGAGACCCAGTACTTC. As protein: CASSYAGRVETQYF.

This clone appeared a single time. This sequence joins TRBV30 and TRBJ2-7, with D perhaps matching TRBD2 (5 bases). The length of the CDR3 is 12 residues. The germline gives CDR1 GTSNPN, CDR2 SVGIG (reference sequence). Trimming shortened V by 4 bases and J by 2 bases, and 9 bases separated the two germline ends. The CDR3 DNA reads TGTGCCTGGATGAGGGTCCCCTACGAGCAGTACTTC. It translates to CAWMRVPYEQYF.

The gene calls are TRBV10-3 and TRBJ1-2; no clear D gene. This CDR3 has 13 amino acids. Trimming removed 6 bases from V and 2 bases from J, with 10 bases in between. Per the germline V gene, CDR1 is ENHRY and CDR2 is SYGVKD. This chain's CDR3 is CAIRAQVNYGYTF. Here the CDR3 DNA reads TGTGCCATCAGAGCCCAGGTAAACTATGGCTACACCTTC.

The chain carries TRBV7-2 and TRBJ2-1; possible D gene TRBD2, 7 bases. V was clipped by 2 bases and J by 4 bases, with 15 bases between them. The V gene's germline CDR1 is SGHTA and CDR2 FQGNSA. This CDR3 region has 16 residues. DNA for the CDR3: TGTGCCAGCAGCTTATTTCGGGGGGCCCCTTACAATGAGCAGTTCTTC. Residues: CASSLFRGAPYNEQFF. The entire variable domain, with the rest obtained from reference TRBV7-2 and TRBJ2-1, is as follows: GAGVSQSPSNKVTEKGKDVELRCDPISGHTALYWYRQSLGQGLEFLIYFQGNSAPDKSGLPSDRFSAERTGGSVSTLTIQRTQQEDSAVYLCASSLFRGAPYNEQFFGPGTRLTVL.

This chain joins TRBV6-5 and TRBJ1-6; unclear D gene. V lost 0 bases and J 14 bases, leaving 11 bases between the germline ends. The germline gives CDR1 MNHEY, CDR2 SVGAGI. The CDR3 contains 13 residues. The CDR3 DNA is TGTGCCAGCAGTTACTCGAGAGTATTGACCCTCCACTTT. Protein product: CASSYSRVLTLHF.

This clone was counted only a few times. V usage is TRBV2 and J usage is TRBJ2-7; D may be TRBD2 (5 bases). The CDR3 is 15 amino acids. CDR1 is SNHLY, CDR2 FYNNEI, per germline. Trimming pared 7 bases from V and 0 bases from J, leaving 16 bases between. CDR3 sequence (DNA): TGTGCCAGCAACGAGCGGAGCATAAGCTCCTACGAGCAGTACTTC. Translated, it gives CASNERSISSYEQYF.

This CDR3 is CASSLGQNTGELFF. The CDR3 region has the DNA TGCGCCAGCAGTCTTGGGCAGAACACCGGGGAGCTGTTTTTT. This sequence joins TRBV10-2 and TRBJ2-2; no clear D. Deletions cut 5 bases from V and 1 base from J, with 8 bases between. This CDR3 has 14 amino acids. The V gene's germline CDR1 is WSHSY and CDR2 SAAADI.

The V and J genes are TRBV18 and TRBJ2-7; 9 positions match TRBD1. The CDR3 sequence is 14 residues long. V was pared by 1 base and J by 6 bases, with 4 bases of the junction left unmatched. The V gene's germline CDR1 is KGHSH and CDR2 LQKENI. CDR3: CASSPQGQGSEQYF. The CDR3 bases are TGTGCCAGCTCACCACAGGGACAGGGTTCCGAGCAGTACTTC.

The genes are TRBV7-8 and TRBJ1-2; 7 positions agree with TRBD1. V was clipped by 4 bases and J by 2 bases; unmatched bases: 4. This CDR3 has 14 amino acids. Germline V gene data show CDR1 as SGHVS and CDR2 as FQNEAQ. As DNA, the CDR3 is TGTGCCAGCAGCTCGGACAGGCGGAACTATGGCTACACCTTC. This encodes CASSSDRRNYGYTF.

This clone was detected once. The V call is TRBV19, the J call TRBJ1-1, with unresolved D. V was clipped by 4 bases and J by 0 bases, with 9 bases between them. Germline V CDR1 and CDR2: LNHDA, SQIVND (reference sequence). This CDR3 has 14 amino acids. CDR3 residues: CASSRWQMNTEAFF. In nucleotides, the CDR3 is TGTGCCAGTAGTAGATGGCAGATGAACACTGAAGCTTTCTTT.